This paragraph covers one T cell receptor beta chain sequence. Its antigen is as yet unknown. The sample comes from a study of cytomegalovirus exposure and HLA in healthy donors. Primers: 60 Vbeta forward and 13 Jbeta reverse. Using immunoSEQ multiplex PCR, the repertoire was profiled, and TCRdb retains in-frame clones only, with some absent. The sample shows about 140,000 clones, 66% of them seen only once. CDR3 length: 16 amino acids. The V segment lost 5 bases and the J segment 3 bases; nucleotides outside the gene matches: 9. Germline CDR1 reads SEHNR; CDR2 reads FQNEAQ (reference sequence). Notes on the study in general: Later analysis demonstrated an association between a missense DCLRE1C variant and TCR beta V- and J-gene trimming. Immune exposure data for these donors was limited to CMV serostatus. Across donors, most TCRs were seen rarely, yet some public ones were widespread. Indistinguishable V segments, including TRBV6-2 and TRBV6-3, were excluded.

Sequenced input: PBMCs. The clonotype was recovered from a woman aged 55 to 70 in good health and CMV-seronegative. J is TRBJ2-3 and V is TRBV7-9; 9 bases are shared with TRBD2. CDR3 residues: CASSPRAGGVTDTQYF. CDR3 nucleotide sequence: TGTGCCAGCAGCCCTCGAGCGGGAGGTGTGACAGATACGCAGTATTTT. The full variable domain, rest sourced from reference TRBV7-9 and TRBJ2-3, is DTGVSQNPRHKITKRGQNVTFRCDPISEHNRLYWYRQTLGQGPEFLTYFQNEAQLEKSRLLSDRFSAERPKGSFSTLEIQRTEQGDSAMYLCASSPRAGGVTDTQYFGPGTRLTVL.